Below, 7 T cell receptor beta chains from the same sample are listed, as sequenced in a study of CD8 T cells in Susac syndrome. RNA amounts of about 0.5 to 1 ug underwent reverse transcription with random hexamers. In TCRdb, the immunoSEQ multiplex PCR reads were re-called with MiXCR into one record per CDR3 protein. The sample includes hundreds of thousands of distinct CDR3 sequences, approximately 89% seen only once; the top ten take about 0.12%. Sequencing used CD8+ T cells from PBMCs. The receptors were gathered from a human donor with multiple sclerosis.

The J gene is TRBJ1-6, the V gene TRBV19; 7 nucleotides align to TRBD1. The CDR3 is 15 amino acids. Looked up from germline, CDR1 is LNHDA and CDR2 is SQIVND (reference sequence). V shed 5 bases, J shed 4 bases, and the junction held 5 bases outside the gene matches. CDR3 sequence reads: CASSEPGQYNSPLHF. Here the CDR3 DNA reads TGTGCCAGTAGTGAACCGGGACAGTATAATTCACCCCTCCACTTT.

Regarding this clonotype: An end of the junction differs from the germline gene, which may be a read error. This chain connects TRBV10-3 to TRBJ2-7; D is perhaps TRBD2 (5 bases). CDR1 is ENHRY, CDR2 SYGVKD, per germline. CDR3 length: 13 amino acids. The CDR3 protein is CTISKLEGYEQYF. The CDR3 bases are TGTACCATCAGCAAACTAGAAGGCTACGAGCAGTACTTC.

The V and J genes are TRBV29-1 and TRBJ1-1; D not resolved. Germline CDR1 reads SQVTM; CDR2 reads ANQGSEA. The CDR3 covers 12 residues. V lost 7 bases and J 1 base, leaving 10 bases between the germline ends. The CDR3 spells CSGRTENTEAFF. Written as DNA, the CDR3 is TGCAGCGGTCGGACGGAGAACACTGAAGCTTTCTTT.

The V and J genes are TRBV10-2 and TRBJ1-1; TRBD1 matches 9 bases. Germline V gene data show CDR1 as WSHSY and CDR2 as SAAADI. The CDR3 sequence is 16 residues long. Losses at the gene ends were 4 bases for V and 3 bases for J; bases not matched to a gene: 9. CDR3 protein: CASSARDRETDTEAFF. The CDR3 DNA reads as TGCGCCAGCAGTGCGCGGGACAGGGAAACGGACACTGAAGCTTTCTTT.

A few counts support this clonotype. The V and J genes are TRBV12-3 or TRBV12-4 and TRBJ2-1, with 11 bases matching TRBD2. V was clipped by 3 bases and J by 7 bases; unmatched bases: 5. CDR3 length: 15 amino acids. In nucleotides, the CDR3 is TGTGCCAGCAGTTTCGTAGCGGGAGGGTTAAATGAGCAGTTCTTC. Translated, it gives CASSFVAGGLNEQFF.

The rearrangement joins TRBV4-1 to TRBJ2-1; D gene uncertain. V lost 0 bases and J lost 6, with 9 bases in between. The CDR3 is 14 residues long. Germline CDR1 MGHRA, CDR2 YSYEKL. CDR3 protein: CASSQESGLNEQFF. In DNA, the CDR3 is TGCGCCAGCAGCCAAGAATCCGGGCTCAATGAGCAGTTCTTC.

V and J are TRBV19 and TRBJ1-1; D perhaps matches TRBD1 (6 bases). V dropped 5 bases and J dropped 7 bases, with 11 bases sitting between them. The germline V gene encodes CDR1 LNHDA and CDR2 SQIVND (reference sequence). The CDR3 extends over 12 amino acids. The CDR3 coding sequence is TGTGCCAGTAGTCACGGACAGTTTGAAGCTTTCTTT. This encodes CASSHGQFEAFF.